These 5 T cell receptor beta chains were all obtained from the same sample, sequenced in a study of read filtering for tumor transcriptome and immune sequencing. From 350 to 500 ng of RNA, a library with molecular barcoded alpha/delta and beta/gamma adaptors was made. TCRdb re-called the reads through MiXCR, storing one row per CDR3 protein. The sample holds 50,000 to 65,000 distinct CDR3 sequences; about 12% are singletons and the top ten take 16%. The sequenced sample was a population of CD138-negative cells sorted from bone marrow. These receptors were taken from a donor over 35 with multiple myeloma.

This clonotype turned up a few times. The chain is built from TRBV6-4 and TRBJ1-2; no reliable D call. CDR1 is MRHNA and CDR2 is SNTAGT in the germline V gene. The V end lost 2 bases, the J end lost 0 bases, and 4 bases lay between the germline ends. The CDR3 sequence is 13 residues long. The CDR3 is CASSDSSNYGYTF. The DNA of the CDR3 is TGTGCCAGCAGTGACAGTTCTAACTATGGCTACACCTTC.

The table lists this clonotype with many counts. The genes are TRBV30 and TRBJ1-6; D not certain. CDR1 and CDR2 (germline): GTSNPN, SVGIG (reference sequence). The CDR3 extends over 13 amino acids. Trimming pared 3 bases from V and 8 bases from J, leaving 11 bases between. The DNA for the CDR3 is TGTGCCTGGAGGATATCTAATGATTCACCCCTCCACTTT. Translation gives CAWRISNDSPLHF.

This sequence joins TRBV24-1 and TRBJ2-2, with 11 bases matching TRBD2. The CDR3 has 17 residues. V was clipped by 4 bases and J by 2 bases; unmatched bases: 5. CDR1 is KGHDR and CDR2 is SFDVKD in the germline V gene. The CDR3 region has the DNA TGTGCCACCAGTGACCTGGGACTAGCGGATAACACCGGGGAGCTGTTTTTT. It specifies CATSDLGLADNTGELFF.

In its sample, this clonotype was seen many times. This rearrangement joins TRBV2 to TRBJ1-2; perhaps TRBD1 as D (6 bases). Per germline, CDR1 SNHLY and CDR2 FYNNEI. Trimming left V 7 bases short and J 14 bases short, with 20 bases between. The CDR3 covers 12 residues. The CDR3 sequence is CASILSSGVKTF. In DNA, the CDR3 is TGTGCCAGCATTCTAAGTTCAGGGGTGAAGACCTTC.

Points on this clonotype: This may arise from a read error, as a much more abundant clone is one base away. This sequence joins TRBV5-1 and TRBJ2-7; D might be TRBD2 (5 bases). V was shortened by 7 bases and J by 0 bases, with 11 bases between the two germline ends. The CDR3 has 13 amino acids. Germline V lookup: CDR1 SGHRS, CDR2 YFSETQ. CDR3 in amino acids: CASGIGISYEQYF. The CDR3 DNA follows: TGCGCCAGCGGCATCGGGATCTCCTACGAGCAGTACTTC.